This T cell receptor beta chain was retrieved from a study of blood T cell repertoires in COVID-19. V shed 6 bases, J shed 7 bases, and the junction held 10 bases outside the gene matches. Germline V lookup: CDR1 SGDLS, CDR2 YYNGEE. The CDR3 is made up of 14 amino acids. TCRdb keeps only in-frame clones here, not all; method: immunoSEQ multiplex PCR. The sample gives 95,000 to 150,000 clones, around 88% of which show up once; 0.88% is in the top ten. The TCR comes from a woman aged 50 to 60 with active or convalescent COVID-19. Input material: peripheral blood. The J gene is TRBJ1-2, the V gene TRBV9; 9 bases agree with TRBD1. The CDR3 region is CASTRGTGSGGYTF. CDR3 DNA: TGTGCCAGCACCAGAGGGACAGGGTCGGGTGGCTACACCTTC.